This T cell receptor (beta chain) comes out of a study of cytomegalovirus exposure and HLA in healthy donors. The PCR employed 60 Vbeta primers together with 13 Jbeta primers. The protocol was immunoSEQ multiplex PCR, while the TCRdb copy is restricted to in-frame clones and leaves out a portion. The table has about 150,000 clones, 80% seen once. Findings of the study overall: The study flagged some 170 TCR beta chains as cytomegalovirus-associated. With further analysis later on, most CMV-associated TCR beta chains appeared HLA-restricted. Most subjects' HLA-A and HLA-B alleles were reportedly predicted from TCR beta sequences. Versus the approximately 720-donor mean, an Asian-associated ancestry cluster reportedly showed fewer N-insertions in a later analysis.

Details on this clone: The antigen remains unidentified.

This clonotype was obtained from a woman aged 40 to 55 in good health and CMV-seropositive. The sequenced sample was PBMCs.

CDR3 protein: CASSDTGGVGAKNIQYF. CDR3 coding DNA: TGTGCCAGCAGTGACACAGGGGGTGTGGGAGCCAAAAACATTCAGTACTTC. The rearrangement uses TRBV25-1 and TRBJ2-4; 8 bases line up with TRBD1. The CDR3 consists of 17 residues. Germline CDR1 MGHDK, CDR2 SYGVNS. The J segment lost 0 bases and the V segment lost 3 bases, leaving 7 bases of the junction unmatched.